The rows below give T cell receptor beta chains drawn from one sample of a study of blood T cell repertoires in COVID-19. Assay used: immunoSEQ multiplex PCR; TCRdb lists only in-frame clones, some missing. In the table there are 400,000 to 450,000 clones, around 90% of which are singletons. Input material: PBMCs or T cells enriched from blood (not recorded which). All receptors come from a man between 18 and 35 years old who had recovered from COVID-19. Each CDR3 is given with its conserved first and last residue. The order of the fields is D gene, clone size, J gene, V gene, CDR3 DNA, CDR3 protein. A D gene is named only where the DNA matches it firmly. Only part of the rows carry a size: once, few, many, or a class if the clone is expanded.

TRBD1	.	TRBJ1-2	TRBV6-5	TGTGCCAGCAGAAGACAGGGACTGTTTGGCTACACCTTC	CASRRQGLFGYTF
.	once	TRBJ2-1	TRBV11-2	TGTGCCAGCATAGGGGTGAGCTCCTACAATGAGCAGTTCTTC	CASIGVSSYNEQFF
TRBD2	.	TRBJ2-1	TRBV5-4	TGTGCCAGCAGCTTCGACCTTGCTAGCGGGAGAGGTGAGCAGTTCTTC	CASSFDLASGRGEQFF
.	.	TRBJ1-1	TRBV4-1	TGCGCCAGCAGCCAAATTATTCGGTTGAACACTGAAGCTTTCTTT	CASSQIIRLNTEAFF
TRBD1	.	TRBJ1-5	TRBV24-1	TGTGCCACCAGTGAGGCCCAGGGGGGTCAGCCCCAGCATTTT	CATSEAQGGQPQHF
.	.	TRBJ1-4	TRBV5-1	TGCGCCAGCAGCTCGATGGCTGCAACTAATGAAAAACTGTTTTTT	CASSSMAATNEKLFF
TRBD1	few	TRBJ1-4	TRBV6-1	TGTGCCAGCAGTGAGCAACCGGGACAGACAAATGAAAAACTGTTTTTT	CASSEQPGQTNEKLFF
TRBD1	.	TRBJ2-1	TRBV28	TGTGCCAGCAGTGTTGGCCAGGGGGCTATGAGCTCCTACAATGAGCAGTTCTTC	CASSVGQGAMSSYNEQFF
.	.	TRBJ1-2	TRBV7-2	TGTGCCAGCAGATTCACAGGAGCCTATGGCTACACCTTC	CASRFTGAYGYTF
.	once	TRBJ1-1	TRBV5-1	TGCGCCAGCAGCGAAACCAGGGGTGGGACTGAAGCTTTCTTT	CASSETRGGTEAFF
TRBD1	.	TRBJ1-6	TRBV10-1	TGCGCCAGCAGTAACTCGGGACAGGGGGCTTCACCCCTCCACTTT	CASSNSGQGASPLHF
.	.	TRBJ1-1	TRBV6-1	TGTGCCAGCAGTGAAAGCAGGGGAAGCACTGAAGCTTTCTTT	CASSESRGSTEAFF
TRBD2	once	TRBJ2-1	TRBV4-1	TGCGCCAGCAGCCGTGAGGGACTAGCGGGATACGAGCAGTTCTTC	CASSREGLAGYEQFF
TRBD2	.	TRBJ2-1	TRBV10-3	TGTGCCATCCGGGTAGCGGGAGGGCAGGGTGAGCAGTTCTTC	CAIRVAGGQGEQFF
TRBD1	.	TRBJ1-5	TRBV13	TGTGCCAGCAGCTTAGGCCTCAGGGGGGGCAATCAGCCCCAGCATTTT	CASSLGLRGGNQPQHF
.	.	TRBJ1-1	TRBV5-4	TGTGCCAGCAGCTCGACAGGTTACACTGAAGCTTTCTTT	CASSSTGYTEAFF
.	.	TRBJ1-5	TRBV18	TGTGCCAGCTCTAATAGCCTCAATCAGCCCCAGCATTTT	CASSNSLNQPQHF
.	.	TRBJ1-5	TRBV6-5	TGTGCCAGCAGCCCGAGACAGCCTAATCAGCCCCAGCATTTT	CASSPRQPNQPQHF
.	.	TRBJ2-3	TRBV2	TGTGCCAGCATCGCGGACACAGATACGCAGTATTTT	CASIADTDTQYF
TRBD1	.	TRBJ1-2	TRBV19	TGTGCCAGTAGTATATCCCGGACAGGCAACTATGGCTACACCTTC	CASSISRTGNYGYTF
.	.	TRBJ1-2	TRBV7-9	TGTGCCAGCAGCACGCCATTGGGGCAGGCTAACTATGGCTACACCTTC	CASSTPLGQANYGYTF
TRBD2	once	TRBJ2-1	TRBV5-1	TGCGCCAGCAGCAGCGGGAGTGGATCCTACAATGAGCAGTTCTTC	CASSSGSGSYNEQFF
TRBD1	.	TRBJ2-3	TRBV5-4	TGTGCCAGCAGCCCAGACCCGGGGGGACAGGGGGAGGATACGCAGTATTTT	CASSPDPGGQGEDTQYF
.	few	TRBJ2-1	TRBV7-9	TGTGCCAGCAGCTTAGGCGGCGGGCGGGATGAGCAGTTCTTC	CASSLGGGRDEQFF
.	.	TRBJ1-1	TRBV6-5	TGTGCCAGCAGTTCAGTGGCGGCTGCCACTGAAGCTTTCTTT	CASSSVAAATEAFF
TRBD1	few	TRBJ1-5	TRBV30	TGTGCCTCGGGGGCAGGGGGATATAGCAATCAGCCCCAGCATTTT	CASGAGGYSNQPQHF
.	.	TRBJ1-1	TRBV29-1	TGCAGCGCTACAGGGTTGGCGGGCACTGAAGCTTTCTTT	CSATGLAGTEAFF
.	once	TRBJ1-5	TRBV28	TGTGCCAGCAGTTTAGGGGGGAGGCGCAATCAGCCCCAGCATTTT	CASSLGGRRNQPQHF
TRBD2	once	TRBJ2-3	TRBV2	TGTGCCAGCTTGAGGCGGGAGGGAACAGATACGCAGTATTTT	CASLRREGTDTQYF
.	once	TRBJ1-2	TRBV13	TGTGCCAGCAGCCGCCCAACGGTAGGCTACACCTTC	CASSRPTVGYTF
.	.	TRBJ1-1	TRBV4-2	TGTGCCAGCAGCCAAGTTGGAACGGGAGCTTTCTTT	CASSQVGTGAFF
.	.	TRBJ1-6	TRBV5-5	TGTGCCAGCAGCTTGTGGTTAAGTACCGGGGGTTCACCCCTCCACTTT	CASSLWLSTGGSPLHF
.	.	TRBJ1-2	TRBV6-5	TGTGCCAGCACCACAGGGCTCTTATCCTATGGCTACACCTTC	CASTTGLLSYGYTF
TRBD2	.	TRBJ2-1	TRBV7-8	TGTGCCAGCAGCCAACGGACTAGCGGGAGTTCCTACAATGAGCAGTTCTTC	CASSQRTSGSSYNEQFF
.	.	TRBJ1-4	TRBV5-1	TGCGCCAGCAGCTTACCAAGCCCAACTAATGAAAAACTGTTTTTT	CASSLPSPTNEKLFF
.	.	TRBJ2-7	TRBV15	TGTGCCACCAGAGAGTCGTCCGACGAGCAGTACTTC	CATRESSDEQYF
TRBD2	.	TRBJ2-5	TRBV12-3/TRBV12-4	TGTGCCAGCAGTTTAGCGGGGGGGGAGACCCAGTACTTC	CASSLAGGETQYF
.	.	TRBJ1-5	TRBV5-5	TGTGCCAGCAGCTTGGGTCTACCTCAGCCCCAGCATTTT	CASSLGLPQPQHF
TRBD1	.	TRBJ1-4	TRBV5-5	TGTGCCAGCAGCTCGGGGCGAGGACAGGGAGAAGAAAAACTGTTTTTT	CASSSGRGQGEEKLFF
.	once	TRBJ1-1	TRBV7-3	TGTGCCAGCAGCCCCCACCCCCAGGGCACTGAAGCTTTCTTT	CASSPHPQGTEAFF
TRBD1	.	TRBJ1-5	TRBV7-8	TGTGCCAGCAGCTTAGGACTACAGGGGAATCAGCCCCAGCATTTT	CASSLGLQGNQPQHF
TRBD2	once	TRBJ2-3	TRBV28	TGTGCCAGCAGTTTCGGACTAGCGGGAGAACTATTT	CASSFGLAGELF
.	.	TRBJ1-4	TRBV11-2	TGTGCCAGCAGCTTAGACAGTGCTAATGAAAAACTGTTTTTT	CASSLDSANEKLFF
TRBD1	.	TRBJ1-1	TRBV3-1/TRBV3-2	TGTGCCAGCAGCCAGGGGACAGGGGCAGTCGCTGAAGCTTTCTTT	CASSQGTGAVAEAFF
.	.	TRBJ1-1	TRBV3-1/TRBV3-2	TGTGCCAGCAGCCAAGGACTCTACAAAGCTTTCTTT	CASSQGLYKAFF
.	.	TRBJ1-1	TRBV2	TGTGCCAGCAGTCTACAGGGAAAGGGCACTGAAGCTTTCTTT	CASSLQGKGTEAFF
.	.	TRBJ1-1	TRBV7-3	TGTGCCAGCAGCTCCGGACTCCGGAACACTGAAGCTTTCTTT	CASSSGLRNTEAFF
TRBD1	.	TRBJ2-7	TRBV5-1	TGCGCCAGCAGCTTGGAACGGGACAGGGGGTTCTACGAGCAGTACTTC	CASSLERDRGFYEQYF
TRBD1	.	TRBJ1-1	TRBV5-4	TGTGCCGGAATCCGGGACAGGGGTTTTGAAGCTTTCTTT	CAGIRDRGFEAFF
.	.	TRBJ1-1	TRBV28	TGTGCCAGCACCCCCCCCAGGAACACTGAAGCTTTCTTT	CASTPPRNTEAFF
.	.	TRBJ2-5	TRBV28	TGTGCCAGCAGCCGCCCGGGGAAAGAGACCCAGTACTTC	CASSRPGKETQYF
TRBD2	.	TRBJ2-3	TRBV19	TGTGCCACGACCCGGAGCGGGAGGGACACAGATACGCAGTATTTT	CATTRSGRDTDTQYF
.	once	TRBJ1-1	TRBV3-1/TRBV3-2	TGTGCCAGCAGCCAGTCAAGCGGAGCTTTCTTT	CASSQSSGAFF
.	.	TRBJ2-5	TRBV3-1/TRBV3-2	TGTGCCAGCAGCCAATCCGTTTCTTTATCACGGGAGACCCAGTACTTC	CASSQSVSLSRETQYF
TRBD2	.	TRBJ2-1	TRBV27	TGTGCCAGCAGTTCGGGACTAGCGGACTACAATGAGCAGTTCTTC	CASSSGLADYNEQFF
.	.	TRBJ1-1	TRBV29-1	TGCAGCGTTGGGTTGCAGACTCTATACTCTGAAGCTTTCTTT	CSVGLQTLYSEAFF
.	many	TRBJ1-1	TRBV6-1	TGTGCCAGCAGTGAAGGGGGGGAGAACACTGAAGCTTTCTTT	CASSEGGENTEAFF
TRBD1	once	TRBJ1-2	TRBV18	TGTGCCAGCTCATCGACGACAGGGGACTATGGCTACACCTTC	CASSSTTGDYGYTF
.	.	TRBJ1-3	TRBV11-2	TGTGCCAGCAGCTTAGTGGAGACTTCCGGAAACACCATATATTTT	CASSLVETSGNTIYF
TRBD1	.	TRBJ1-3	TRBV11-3	TGTGCCAGCAGCTCGACAGGGGAACCTGGAAACACCATATATTTT	CASSSTGEPGNTIYF